Ten or more counts support the clone carrying this TCR beta chain. Its antigen is not identified. The TCR library protocol was used to attach unique molecular identifiers. These identifiers were attached to individual cDNA molecules. TCRdb fed the 5' RACE reads into MiXCR, producing one record per CDR3 protein. The sample records fewer than 35,000 distinct CDR3 sequences, 6.6% being singletons. The CDR3 is made up of 14 amino acids. The germline V gene encodes CDR1 SGHAT and CDR2 FQDESV (reference sequence). The J segment lost 5 bases and the V segment lost 4 bases, leaving 7 bases of the junction unmatched. This record comes from a study of early T cells in non-severe SARS-CoV-2 infection. About the study: Sequenced bulk RNA came from whole blood that was unsorted, and chains were unpaired. General study findings and limits: Sequences matched to VDJdb favored anti-spike CD8 responses, while private and CD4 specificities were missed.

Sample: whole blood. The chain combines TRBV11-1 with TRBJ2-5; 7 positions agree with TRBD2. The sequence was obtained from an adult who was a healthcare worker with PCR-confirmed SARS-CoV-2 infection or an uninfected control (not recorded which). DNA of the CDR3: TGTGCCAGCAGCTCCGGGGGGACGGTGGAGACCCAGTACTTC. It yields the protein CASSSGGTVETQYF.